This passage covers 11 T cell receptor beta chains from one sample sequenced in a study of OX40 agonist ivuxolimab in advanced cancers. Assay: immunoSEQ multiplex PCR; the TCRdb copy retains only in-frame clones and omits some. The data hold more than 55,000 clones, with roughly 82% observed a single time. Sample: CD4+ or CD8+ T cells sorted from blood, taken in a trial of the OX40 agonist ivuxolimab. The receptors here all came from an adult with an advanced solid tumor such as melanoma, head and neck, liver or kidney cancer.

This clone showed up just a few times. This chain connects TRBV11-2 to TRBJ2-5; the D is unclear. Trimming cost V 5 bases and J 5 bases, with 15 bases left between them. Germline CDR1 SGHAT, CDR2 FQNNGV. CDR3 length: 14 residues. The CDR3 bases are TGTGCCAGCAGCGCCCCCCAGATGATGGAGACCCAGTACTTC. This sequence encodes CASSAPQMMETQYF. Filled out from reference TRBV11-2 and TRBJ2-5, the complete variable domain reads EAGVAQSPRYKIIEKRQSVAFWCNPISGHATLYWYQQILGQGPKLLIQFQNNGVVDDSQLPKDRFSAERLKGVDSTLKIQPAKLEDSAVYLCASSAPQMMETQYFGPGTRLLVL.

CDR3 sequence reads: CASSFVAGVVTDTQYF. In DNA, the CDR3 is TGTGCCAGCAGCTTCGTAGCGGGAGTCGTTACAGATACGCAGTATTTT. V gene TRBV11-2 combines with J gene TRBJ2-3; 9 nucleotides align to TRBD2. This CDR3 has 16 residues. Germline V gene data show CDR1 as SGHAT and CDR2 as FQNNGV. The V segment lost 3 bases and the J segment 3 bases; nucleotides outside the gene matches: 7. Full variable domain (missing parts from reference TRBV11-2 and TRBJ2-3): EAGVAQSPRYKIIEKRQSVAFWCNPISGHATLYWYQQILGQGPKLLIQFQNNGVVDDSQLPKDRFSAERLKGVDSTLKIQPAKLEDSAVYLCASSFVAGVVTDTQYFGPGTRLTVL.

This clone was counted a few times. The chain links TRBV4-1 to TRBJ1-1, with 7 bases aligning to TRBD1. CDR1 is MGHRA, CDR2 YSYEKL, per germline. V was pared by 4 bases and J by 0 bases, with 14 bases of the junction left unmatched. This CDR3 contains 18 residues. CDR3 region: CASSPQASGGTVNTEAFF. The CDR3 coding sequence is TGCGCCAGCAGCCCTCAGGCATCCGGGGGGACAGTGAACACTGAAGCTTTCTTT.

The genes are TRBV9 and TRBJ2-1, with 8 bases lining up with TRBD2. This CDR3 has 19 amino acids. The germline V gene has CDR1 SGDLS and CDR2 YYNGEE. J gave up 4 bases and V 4 bases, and 19 bases lay outside the gene matches. For the CDR3, the DNA is TGTGCCAGCAGCCCTAGGGGTCCCGGTACTAGCGGCCTTTACAATGAGCAGTTCTTC. Protein: CASSPRGPGTSGLYNEQFF.

This clone occurred a few times. This sequence joins TRBV7-9 and TRBJ1-4; D perhaps matches TRBD1 (5 bases). Germline-derived CDR1 and CDR2 are SEHNR and FQNEAQ (reference sequence). The V end was cut by 6 bases, the J end by 3 bases, with 17 bases between. This CDR3 contains 16 residues. CDR3 residues: CASSLGGGPPNEKLFF. In nucleotides, the CDR3 is TGTGCCAGCAGTCTTGGGGGAGGCCCACCTAATGAAAAACTGTTTTTT.

J is TRBJ2-1 and V is TRBV27; 8 nucleotides align to TRBD2. The CDR3 length is 15 residues. Germline values: CDR1 MNHEY, CDR2 SMNVEV (reference sequence). V shed 5 bases, J shed 7 bases, and the junction held 10 bases outside the gene matches. Written as DNA, the CDR3 is TGTGCCAGCAGTGCGAGACTAGCGAAGGGAAATGAGCAGTTCTTC. Its translation is CASSARLAKGNEQFF.

J is TRBJ2-5 and V is TRBV7-2; the match to TRBD1 covers 8 bases. J gave up 4 bases and V 5 bases, and 6 bases lay outside the gene matches. The CDR3 has 14 residues. CDR1 is SGHTA, CDR2 FQGNSA, per germline. This chain's CDR3 is CASSRGQGGETQYF. The CDR3 nucleotides read TGTGCCAGCAGCCGCGGACAGGGTGGAGAGACCCAGTACTTC. Supplemented by reference TRBV7-2 and TRBJ2-5, the full variable domain reads GAGVSQSPSNKVTEKGKDVELRCDPISGHTALYWYRQSLGQGLEFLIYFQGNSAPDKSGLPSDRFSAERTGGSVSTLTIQRTQQEDSAVYLCASSRGQGGETQYFGPGTRLLVL.

The rearrangement uses TRBV5-5 and TRBJ1-2, with 11 nucleotides matching TRBD1. With 4 bases clipped from V and 0 bases from J, the junction kept 11 bases outside the gene matches. The CDR3 is 18 residues long. Per germline, CDR1 SGHKS and CDR2 YYEKEE (reference sequence). The CDR3 is CASSPAGTGGLANYGYTF. Here the CDR3 DNA reads TGTGCCAGCAGCCCCGCCGGGACAGGGGGTTTAGCTAACTATGGCTACACCTTC.

The CDR3 coding sequence is TGTGCCAGCAGCTTCCCTCCTGGGAGGGAGCAGTACTTC. This gives the protein CASSFPPGREQYF. The J gene is TRBJ2-7, the V gene TRBV7-2, with D maybe TRBD2 (6 bases). The germline V gene has CDR1 SGHTA and CDR2 FQGNSA. The V end was cut by 3 bases, the J end by 7 bases, with 13 bases between. The CDR3 is made up of 13 amino acids.

The gene calls are TRBV28 and TRBJ2-5; the match to TRBD2 covers 14 bases. The CDR3 covers 22 residues. Germline V lookup: CDR1 MDHEN, CDR2 SYDVKM. The V segment lost 3 bases and the J segment 0 bases; nucleotides outside the gene matches: 18. The CDR3 DNA follows: TGTGCCAGCAGTTTTTACCGACTAGCGGGAGGGCATTCTCAAAAGTACCAAGAGACCCAGTACTTC. This gives the protein CASSFYRLAGGHSQKYQETQYF.

This clone has more than one count but fewer than ten. The chain recombines TRBV5-4 with TRBJ2-5, with D possibly matching TRBD2 (5 bases). V dropped 7 bases and J dropped 5 bases, with 12 bases sitting between them. This CDR3 region has 12 residues. CDR1 and CDR2 from the germline V gene are SGHNT and YYREEE (reference sequence). CDR3: CASGDGKETQYF. The CDR3 DNA is TGTGCCAGCGGAGACGGGAAGGAGACCCAGTACTTC.